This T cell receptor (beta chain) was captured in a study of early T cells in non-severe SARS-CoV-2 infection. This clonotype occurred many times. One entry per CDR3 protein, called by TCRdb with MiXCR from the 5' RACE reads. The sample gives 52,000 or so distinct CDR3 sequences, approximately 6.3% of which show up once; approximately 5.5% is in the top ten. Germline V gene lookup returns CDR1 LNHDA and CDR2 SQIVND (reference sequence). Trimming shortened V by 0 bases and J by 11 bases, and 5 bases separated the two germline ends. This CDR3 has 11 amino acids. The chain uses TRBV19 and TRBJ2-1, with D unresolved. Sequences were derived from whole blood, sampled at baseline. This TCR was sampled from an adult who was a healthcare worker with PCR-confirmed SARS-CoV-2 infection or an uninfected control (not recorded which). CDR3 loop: CASSIEVQQFF. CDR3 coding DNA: TGTGCCAGTAGTATAGAAGTCCAGCAGTTCTTC.